This is a list of T cell receptor beta chains from one sample in a study of control samples from healthy donors and cancer patients. The table came from immunoSEQ multiplex PCR; TCRdb's copy has only in-frame clones and leaves some out. The listing contains about 200,000 clones. The sequenced sample was blood. The receptors were sampled from a woman aged 30 to 39 in good health. The CDR3 runs from the conserved cysteine through the conserved F or W. Fields, in order: V gene, J gene, D gene, CDR3 protein, CDR3 DNA. A D gene is named only where the DNA matches it firmly.

v_call: TRBV5-4; j_call: TRBJ2-7; d_call: NA; cdr3_aa: CASSLEAAYEQYF; cdr3_nt: TGTGCCAGCAGCTTGGAGGCAGCCTACGAGCAGTACTTC
v_call: TRBV4-2; j_call: TRBJ1-3; d_call: TRBD1; cdr3_aa: CASSRQGAFGNTIYF; cdr3_nt: TGTGCCAGCAGCCGACAGGGGGCTTTTGGAAACACCATATATTTT
v_call: TRBV6-5; j_call: TRBJ1-3; d_call: NA; cdr3_aa: CASSYGQGNTIYF; cdr3_nt: TGTGCCAGCAGTTATGGGCAGGGGAACACCATATATTTT
v_call: TRBV5-3; j_call: TRBJ2-2; d_call: TRBD2; cdr3_aa: CARSCISGGLNTGELFF; cdr3_nt: TGTGCCAGAAGTTGCATTAGCGGGGGGCTGAACACCGGGGAGCTGTTTTTT
v_call: TRBV7-2; j_call: TRBJ1-2; d_call: NA; cdr3_aa: CASRETAGLYGYTF; cdr3_nt: TGTGCCAGCAGGGAGACAGCAGGACTCTATGGCTACACCTTC
v_call: TRBV2; j_call: TRBJ1-5; d_call: TRBD1; cdr3_aa: CASSTQGANQPQHF; cdr3_nt: TGTGCCAGCAGCACACAGGGGGCAAATCAGCCCCAGCATTTT
v_call: TRBV28; j_call: TRBJ1-2; d_call: NA; cdr3_aa: CASSLSTGLGGYTF; cdr3_nt: TGTGCCAGCAGTTTATCAACAGGCCTAGGCGGCTACACCTTC
v_call: TRBV7-9; j_call: TRBJ1-1; d_call: NA; cdr3_aa: CASSLEGSAEAFF; cdr3_nt: TGTGCCAGCAGCTTAGAGGGGTCCGCTGAAGCTTTCTTT
v_call: TRBV4-1; j_call: TRBJ1-6; d_call: TRBD1; cdr3_aa: CASSQVTRGPGSPLHF; cdr3_nt: TGCGCCAGCAGCCAAGTGACGAGGGGGCCAGGGTCACCCCTCCACTTT
v_call: TRBV3-1/TRBV3-2; j_call: TRBJ1-5; d_call: NA; cdr3_aa: CASSQGHQPQHF; cdr3_nt: TGTGCCAGCAGCCAAGGTCATCAGCCCCAGCATTTT
v_call: TRBV6-4; j_call: TRBJ1-6; d_call: NA; cdr3_aa: CASSEGFNNSPLHF; cdr3_nt: TGTGCCAGCAGTGAGGGTTTTAATAATTCACCCCTCCACTTT
v_call: TRBV2; j_call: TRBJ2-7; d_call: TRBD1; cdr3_aa: CASSELDRGRGEQYF; cdr3_nt: TGTGCCAGCAGTGAATTGGACAGGGGAAGGGGCGAGCAGTACTTC
v_call: TRBV28; j_call: TRBJ1-1; d_call: NA; cdr3_aa: CASSPSWGMNTEAFF; cdr3_nt: TGTGCCAGCAGTCCCTCTTGGGGGATGAACACTGAAGCTTTCTTT
v_call: TRBV5-1; j_call: TRBJ1-3; d_call: TRBD1; cdr3_aa: CASSRDRNSGNTIYF; cdr3_nt: TGCGCCAGCAGCCGGGACAGGAACTCTGGAAACACCATATATTTT
v_call: TRBV28; j_call: TRBJ2-7; d_call: NA; cdr3_aa: CASSFKLQLPTYEQYF; cdr3_nt: TGTGCCAGCAGTTTTAAGCTCCAGTTACCGACCTACGAGCAGTACTTC
v_call: TRBV6-5; j_call: TRBJ1-6; d_call: NA; cdr3_aa: CASHAGGNSPLHF; cdr3_nt: TGTGCCAGCCACGCTGGGGGCAATTCACCCCTCCACTTT
v_call: TRBV28; j_call: TRBJ2-2; d_call: NA; cdr3_aa: CASSKLSSANTGELFF; cdr3_nt: TGTGCCAGCAGTAAGTTGAGTTCGGCGAACACCGGGGAGCTGTTTTTT
v_call: TRBV28; j_call: TRBJ1-2; d_call: TRBD1; cdr3_aa: CASITGQGNYGYTF; cdr3_nt: TGTGCCAGCATAACCGGACAGGGCAACTATGGCTACACCTTC
v_call: TRBV19; j_call: TRBJ1-1; d_call: TRBD1; cdr3_aa: CAAHPSGTGENTEAFF; cdr3_nt: TGTGCCGCACACCCATCCGGGACAGGAGAGAACACTGAAGCTTTCTTT
v_call: TRBV12-3/TRBV12-4; j_call: TRBJ2-1; d_call: TRBD2; cdr3_aa: CASSFRAGGPGFF; cdr3_nt: TGTGCCAGCAGTTTTCGCGCGGGGGGGCCGGGGTTCTTC